These 6 T cell receptor beta chains came from one sample sequenced in a study of CD8+ T cells in alopecia areata. Isolated RNA was reverse transcribed into cDNA used as the sequencing template. Generated by immunoSEQ multiplex PCR, the TCRdb table keeps only in-frame clones and is missing some. This sample has roughly 60,000 clones, with about 40% found just once. The sequencing input was NKG2D-low CD8+ T cells sorted from blood. The receptors were gathered from a human donor with alopecia areata.

In this sample, this clone turned up a few times. The chain links TRBV7-9 to TRBJ2-5, with 7 bases aligning to TRBD1. V shed 4 bases and J 1 base; nucleotides not matched to a gene: 9. This CDR3 contains 16 residues. Germline V CDR1 and CDR2: SEHNR, FQNEAQ (reference sequence). The CDR3 sequence is CASSSPGAGGQETQYF. The CDR3 DNA reads TGTGCCAGCAGCTCGCCCGGGGCAGGGGGCCAAGAGACCCAGTACTTC.

This clone was seen only a few times. This sequence joins TRBV4-3 and TRBJ1-1; D gene uncertain. Germline V gene lookup returns CDR1 LGHNA and CDR2 YSLEER. This CDR3 is 13 amino acids long. Between the trimmed V and J ends, which lost 0 bases and 3 bases, there was a span of 5 bases. CDR3 coding DNA: TGCGCCAGCAGCCAAGATAGGGACACTGAAGCTTTCTTT. This sequence encodes CASSQDRDTEAFF.

This clone has a handful of counts. The chain uses TRBV7-2 and TRBJ2-3; the D is unclear. Germline values: CDR1 SGHTA, CDR2 FQGNSA. Between the trimmed V and J ends, which lost 5 bases and 5 bases, there was a span of 11 bases. This CDR3 comprises 13 residues. CDR3 DNA sequence: TGTGCCAGCAGCCCGAATGCTGGAGATACGCAGTATTTT. This gives the protein CASSPNAGDTQYF.

This clone was recorded a few times. The V gene is TRBV29-1, the J gene TRBJ1-1, with 9 bases aligning to TRBD1. J gave up 7 bases and V 6 bases, and 12 bases lay outside the gene matches. Germline lookup yields CDR1 SQVTM and CDR2 ANQGSEA. The CDR3 has 14 amino acids. In nucleotides, the CDR3 is TGCAGCGTCCCACTTCCACAGGGGGCCCTTGAAGCTTTCTTT. The encoded protein is CSVPLPQGALEAFF.

In DNA form, the CDR3 reads TGTGCCAGGGGGACTAGCGAAGAAGATACGCAGTATTTT. Translation gives CARGTSEEDTQYF. The chain uses TRBV13 and TRBJ2-3, with 10 bases matching TRBD2. V lost 9 bases and J lost 5; bases outside the gene matches: 5. The CDR3 has 13 amino acids. Germline loops: CDR1 PRHDT, CDR2 FYEKMQ (reference sequence).

The chain employs TRBV5-4 and TRBJ2-1; the match to TRBD1 covers 9 bases. CDR3 length: 20 residues. The V segment lost 3 bases and the J segment 4 bases; nucleotides outside the gene matches: 20. Germline CDR1 reads SGHNT; CDR2 reads YYREEE (reference sequence). The CDR3 spells CASSSPPFSVLGTGYNEQFF. The CDR3 bases are TGTGCCAGCAGCTCCCCTCCGTTCAGTGTCTTGGGGACAGGGTACAATGAGCAGTTCTTC.